This T cell receptor beta chain was captured in a study of blood T cell repertoires in COVID-19 (dated by TCRdb to the early 2020s). Turning to the overall study: The collaborator samples originated in the United States, Italy and Spain and spanned the acute and convalescent phases of COVID-19. The prospective study material was composed of cDNA or gDNA derived from T cells, B-cell-depleted T cells, or PBMCs. The dataset comprised deeply sampled blood TCRbeta repertoires from subjects exposed to, actively infected with, or recovered from COVID-19. The repertoires were made available in a free public database intended to serve as a resource for research on the immune response to SARS-CoV-2. The samples were drawn from two sources: the first 160 participants of the ongoing ImmuneRACE study, and 1,000 to 1,500 subjects contributed by 6 global collaborators. The sample metadata nearly always contained a de-identified subject ID, COVID-19 status, age in years and sex. Where HLA class I and class II types were available, the types were taken from metadata supplied by the sample provider, not from assay-based typing.

Participants in the prospective study were aged roughly 18 to 100 years, lived in about two dozen United States geographic areas, and enrolled through a virtual design. In the prospective study, participants were assigned to cohorts based on the clinical history participants reported in a screening survey and a study questionnaire. Recovered participants in ImmuneRACE Cohort 3 were defined by two consecutive negative NP/OP PCR tests, clearance by a healthcare professional, or resolution of symptoms. In the prospective study, whole blood, serum and a nasopharyngeal or oropharyngeal swab were collected from each participant by mobile phlebotomists. Prospective study participants could optionally give additional blood draws and questionnaires over an approximately 2-month period. Before DNA extraction, prospective study blood samples were shipped either frozen or at room temperature. Summary of the overall study and its limitations: The amount of clinical and demographic metadata varied by source and participant and was provided uncurated.

The immunoSEQ Assay, a bias-controlled multiplex PCR, was used to amplify TCRbeta CDR3 regions from genomic DNA. On the authors' methods: The number of nucleated cells in each sample was estimated by amplification of reference gene primers within the assay. To quantify the absolute abundance of each unique TCRbeta CDR3 rearrangement, sequence reads were collapsed and filtered. Productive Simpson clonality was computed per sample as the square root of Simpson's diversity index over productive rearrangements. TCRdb mirrors the immuneACCESS table, restricted to in-frame sequences. Some clones are absent from its copies; in checked studies, under half trace to an unresolved V gene, and the reason for the others is unknown. V and J calls and clone size are given by that table; D and trimming were obtained from the DNA. The sample table shows some 340,000 clones, and under 85% are seen once. Approximately 5.4% of the sample belongs to the ten largest clones.

As for this clone: Its antigen is not yet known. Base-call qualities are not available, and no considerably larger clone is one nucleotide away.

Spanning cysteine to phenylalanine, the CDR3 consists of 16 amino acids. The retained sequence is limited to the CDR3, 48 bases, with the frame set at the first base. The germline V gene provides CDR1 KGHSH and CDR2 LQKENI. Trimming removed 1 base from V and 4 bases from J; the gene matches leave 4 bases unexplained. Sequencing input: PBMCs or T cells enriched from blood (not recorded which). In this chain, TRBV18 is recombined with TRBJ2-3; 11 bases in the junction line up with TRBD1. The receptor was isolated from a woman in her forties or fifties who had recovered from COVID-19. CDR3 protein: CASSPLPGQGADTQYF. The bases are TGTGCCAGCTCACCACTACCGGGACAGGGGGCAGATACGCAGTATTTT.